The next 4 T cell receptor beta chains were all read from a single sample in a study of cytomegalovirus exposure and HLA in healthy donors. This table comes from immunoSEQ multiplex PCR, and its TCRdb copy is limited to in-frame clones, with some not included. Among around 110,000 clones listed, 88% were seen once. Material for sequencing was PBMCs. These receptors were taken from a woman younger than 30 in good health and CMV-seropositive.

The CDR3 DNA follows: TGTGCCAGCAGCTTGCCGGGGGGGCGCGAGCAGTACTTC. Protein product: CASSLPGGREQYF. The rearrangement uses TRBV5-4 and TRBJ2-7; the match to TRBD2 covers 8 bases. This CDR3 region has 13 residues. Per the germline V gene, CDR1 is SGHNT and CDR2 is YYREEE (reference sequence). With V trimmed by 1 base and J by 6 bases, 3 bases remained unmatched.

This clone was detected only once. The chain carries TRBV6-1 and TRBJ2-7, with TRBD2 identical over 9 bases. Germline lookup yields CDR1 MNHNS and CDR2 SASEGT. V shed 3 bases and J 3 bases; nucleotides not matched to a gene: 6. The CDR3 totals 15 residues. The CDR3 spells CASSDSAAGGYEQYF. CDR3 nucleotide sequence: TGTGCCAGCAGTGATAGTGCAGCGGGGGGCTACGAGCAGTACTTC.

V usage is TRBV7-2 and J usage is TRBJ1-1, with no clear D. Trimming took off 9 bases at V and 1 base at J, with 6 bases between the two ends. CDR1 is SGHTA, CDR2 FQGNSA, per germline. The length of the CDR3 is 11 residues. CDR3 sequence (DNA): TGTGCCAGGACTGGGAACACTGAAGCTTTCTTT. Its translation is CARTGNTEAFF.

The chain employs TRBV9 and TRBJ2-3; TRBD2 matches 14 bases. The length of the CDR3 is 17 residues. Germline V gene lookup returns CDR1 SGDLS and CDR2 YYNGEE. Trimming took 4 bases from V and 1 from J; bases not matched to a gene: 5. DNA for the CDR3: TGTGCCAGCAGCTTGACTAGCGGGGGGGGCGGCACAGATACGCAGTATTTT. It yields the protein CASSLTSGGGGTDTQYF.